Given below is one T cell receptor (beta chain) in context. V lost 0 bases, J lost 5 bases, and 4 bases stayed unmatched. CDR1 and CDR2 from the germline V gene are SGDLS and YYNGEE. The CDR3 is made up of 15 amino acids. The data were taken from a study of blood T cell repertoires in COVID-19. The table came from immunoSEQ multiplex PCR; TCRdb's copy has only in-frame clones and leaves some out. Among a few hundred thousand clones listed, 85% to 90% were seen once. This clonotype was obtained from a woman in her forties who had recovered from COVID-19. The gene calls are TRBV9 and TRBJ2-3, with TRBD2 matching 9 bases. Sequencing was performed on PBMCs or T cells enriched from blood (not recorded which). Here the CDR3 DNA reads TGTGCCAGCAGCGTAGGCGGGAGGGATGGAGATACGCAGTATTTT. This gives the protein CASSVGGRDGDTQYF.